The 30 T cell receptor beta chains listed next were all sequenced from one sample in a study of HIV-infected children after antiretroviral therapy interruption. Unique molecular identifiers were included in an RNA-based 3' RACE TCR library. TCRdb recomputed calls from the 3' RACE reads with MiXCR, one row per CDR3 protein. The sample holds around 40,000 distinct CDR3 sequences, under 8% seen once. Treatment: PENTA 11 planned treatment interruption arm or continuous ART arm. This specimen was CD45RA+ CD4+ T cells from PBMCs, pooled from several time points, taken from a donor given antiretroviral therapy, either interrupted or continuous. Stated subset: naive CD4+ CD45RA+ CD45RO- T cells. These receptors originate from a pool of human donors with HIV.

Ten or more counts support this clonotype. The chain recombines TRBV29-1 with TRBJ2-7; D is unclear. The CDR3 extends over 14 amino acids. Trimming removed 6 bases from V and 2 bases from J, with 17 bases in between. Germline V CDR1 and CDR2: SQVTM, ANQGSEA. The CDR3 nucleotides read TGCAGCGTCGCCGGCGACCAGAGCACCTACGAGCAGTACTTC. This codes for CSVAGDQSTYEQYF.

This clonotype has a count of ten or more. This chain joins TRBV20-1 and TRBJ2-3; maybe TRBD2 (5 bases). This CDR3 spans 14 amino acids. The V end was cut by 5 bases, the J end by 1 base, with 13 bases between. Germline V gene lookup returns CDR1 DFQATT and CDR2 SNEGSKA (reference sequence). For the CDR3, the DNA is TGCAGTGCTGCGGCCGGGATGGGCACAGATACGCAGTATTTT. Its translation: CSAAAGMGTDTQYF.

The genes are TRBV2 and TRBJ2-3; D possibly corresponds to TRBD1 (6 bases). V lost 1 base, J lost 4 bases, and 15 bases lay in between. Germline V gene data show CDR1 as SNHLY and CDR2 as FYNNEI. This CDR3 comprises 16 residues. The chain's CDR3 is CASSEGWGPTPDTQYF. The CDR3, as DNA: TGTGCCAGCAGTGAAGGGTGGGGGCCGACGCCAGATACGCAGTATTTT.

This clonotype appeared many times. The rearrangement uses TRBV30 and TRBJ2-7, with TRBD1 as a possible D gene (5 bases). Germline CDR1 is GTSNPN and CDR2 is SVGIG (reference sequence). This CDR3 spans 15 amino acids. V shed 2 bases and J shed 10 bases, with 24 bases lying between them. The CDR3 DNA follows: TGTGCCTGGAGTCTAGTAGGGGTAAGCTCCTATGAACAGTACTTC. It encodes CAWSLVGVSSYEQYF.

This clonotype appeared a few times. The chain links TRBV20-1 to TRBJ2-7; D is perhaps TRBD1 (6 bases). The CDR3 has 13 amino acids. V dropped 6 bases and J dropped 3 bases, with 15 bases sitting between them. Germline V CDR1 and CDR2: DFQATT, SNEGSKA (reference sequence). The CDR3 sequence is CSAQSGDYYEQYF. The CDR3 DNA sequence: TGCAGTGCCCAGTCAGGGGATTACTACGAGCAGTACTTC.

Ten or more counts support this clonotype. The rearrangement links TRBV10-3 to TRBJ2-7; 7 bases are shared with TRBD1. There are 13 residues in the CDR3. Germline V lookup: CDR1 ENHRY, CDR2 SYGVKD. The ends lost 6 bases at V and 5 bases at J; junction bases unmatched: 7. The CDR3 DNA follows: TGTGCCATCAGACAGGGGCCGAGCCACGAGCAGTACTTC. It specifies CAIRQGPSHEQYF.

This clonotype was recorded at least ten times. This chain uses TRBV12-5 with TRBJ2-7, with TRBD2 matching 8 bases. The CDR3 runs 18 residues. With V trimmed by 0 bases and J by 0 bases, 10 bases remained unmatched. The germline gives CDR1 LGHNT, CDR2 FRNRAP. As DNA, the CDR3 is TGTGCTAGTGGTTTGGTACTGTTCGGCGGGGGGTACTCCTACGAGCAGTACTTC. Translated, it gives CASGLVLFGGGYSYEQYF.

V usage is TRBV19 and J usage is TRBJ2-1; D not certain. Looked up from germline, CDR1 is LNHDA and CDR2 is SQIVND (reference sequence). This CDR3 is built from 15 residues. The V end was cut by 3 bases, the J end by 6 bases, with 15 bases between. The CDR3 is CASSILYSRVNEQFF. The CDR3 DNA is TGTGCCAGTAGTATTCTGTATAGTCGGGTCAATGAGCAGTTCTTC.

This clonotype has ten or more counts. The rearrangement links TRBV5-8 to TRBJ1-1; D not certain. The V end was cut by 1 base, the J end by 6 bases, with 10 bases between. Germline lookup yields CDR1 SGHTS and CDR2 YDEGEE. This CDR3 has 13 amino acids. CDR3 DNA: TGTGCCAGCAGCTTGATGTTGGGCTCTGAAGCTTTCTTT. Its translation is CASSLMLGSEAFF.

This clonotype was observed a handful of times. Here the CDR3 DNA reads TGCAGTGCTAGAGATTGGGGGGCGAACACTGAAGCTTTCTTT. This sequence encodes CSARDWGANTEAFF. The chain uses TRBV20-1 and TRBJ1-1, with D possibly being TRBD1 (6 bases). The CDR3 is 14 residues long. Germline V lookup: CDR1 DFQATT, CDR2 SNEGSKA (reference sequence). Trimming stripped 0 bases from V and 1 base from J, with 9 bases between.

This clonotype was observed many times. This rearrangement joins TRBV20-1 to TRBJ1-6, with 8 bases identical to TRBD1. Germline V lookup: CDR1 DFQATT, CDR2 SNEGSKA (reference sequence). V shed 2 bases and J 7 bases; nucleotides not matched to a gene: 4. CDR3 length: 14 residues. For the CDR3, the DNA is TGCAGTGCTAGAATAACAGGGGGAAATTCACCCCTCCACTTT. Amino acid sequence: CSARITGGNSPLHF.

This clonotype was seen ten or more times. The chain links TRBV30 to TRBJ1-5, with 7 positions matching TRBD1. CDR1 GTSNPN and CDR2 SVGIG come from the germline V gene (reference sequence). Trimming took 3 bases from V and 4 from J; bases not matched to a gene: 15. CDR3 length: 17 residues. The CDR3 DNA reads TGTGCCTGGAGCGCGGACAGGACACGAAGATCTAATCAGCCCCAGCATTTT. Amino acid sequence: CAWSADRTRRSNQPQHF.

This clonotype was counted ten times or more. The chain uses TRBV20-1 and TRBJ2-7; no firm D call. Germline assignment: CDR1 DFQATT and CDR2 SNEGSKA (reference sequence). The CDR3 contains 14 residues. The ends were cut back, 3 bases at V and 0 bases at J, with 12 bases in the middle. This CDR3 reads CSASHLKPSYEQYF. Written as DNA, the CDR3 is TGCAGTGCTAGTCATTTGAAACCCTCCTACGAGCAGTACTTC.

This clonotype was seen many times. This rearrangement joins TRBV5-4 to TRBJ2-5; a possible D gene is TRBD1 (6 bases). V lost 0 bases and J 5 bases, leaving 11 bases between the germline ends. The CDR3 runs 14 residues. In germline, CDR1 is SGHNT, CDR2 YYREEE (reference sequence). The DNA for the CDR3 is TGTGCCAGCAGCTTGGCCTCAGGGGAGGAGACCCAGTACTTC. Protein sequence: CASSLASGEETQYF.

This clonotype was counted ten times or more. This sequence joins TRBV30 and TRBJ2-7; D unresolved. The V end was cut by 0 bases, the J end by 1 base, with 4 bases between. CDR3 size: 12 residues. CDR1 GTSNPN and CDR2 SVGIG come from the germline V gene (reference sequence). DNA for the CDR3: TGTGCCTGGAGTGTTGATTCCTACGAGCAGTACTTC. Its translation: CAWSVDSYEQYF.

The sample holds a few counts of this clonotype. The rearrangement links TRBV4-1 to TRBJ1-5, with D possibly being TRBD1 (6 bases). Germline CDR1 reads MGHRA; CDR2 reads YSYEKL. This CDR3 has 15 amino acids. V was clipped by 1 base and J by 5 bases, with 12 bases between them. CDR3 loop: CASSQAEQGYQPQHF. CDR3 sequence (DNA): TGCGCCAGCAGCCAAGCGGAACAGGGTTATCAGCCCCAGCATTTT.

The chain recombines TRBV10-3 with TRBJ1-1, with a tentative D call TRBD1 (6 bases). The V gene's germline CDR1 is ENHRY and CDR2 SYGVKD. The CDR3 covers 14 residues. Trimming pared 6 bases from V and 3 bases from J, leaving 14 bases between. The CDR3 reads CAIRRPGQHTEAFF. The DNA for the CDR3 is TGTGCCATCAGAAGACCGGGACAACACACTGAAGCTTTCTTT.

Ten or more counts support this clonotype. The genes are TRBV6-5 and TRBJ1-1; no firm D call. V lost 5 bases and J lost 1, with 11 bases in between. CDR1 and CDR2 (germline): MNHEY, SVGAGI. CDR3 length: 14 amino acids. Written as DNA, the CDR3 is TGTGCCAGCAGTCCTCCACGGGGGAACACTGAAGCTTTCTTT. Protein product: CASSPPRGNTEAFF.

J is TRBJ2-6 and V is TRBV4-1, with no clear D. V gave up 0 bases and J gave up 0 bases, with 6 bases separating them. The CDR3 runs to 16 residues. Germline V gene data show CDR1 as MGHRA and CDR2 as YSYEKL. CDR3 nucleotides: TGCGCCAGCAGCCAAGATACCACCTCTGGGGCCAACGTCCTGACTTTC. Translated, it gives CASSQDTTSGANVLTF.

In this sample, this clonotype turned up many times. The chain couples TRBV12-3 or TRBV12-4 to TRBJ1-4; D perhaps matches TRBD1 (5 bases). The CDR3 covers 14 residues. The V end lost 3 bases, the J end lost 3 bases, and 8 bases lay between the germline ends. CDR3 sequence reads: CASSFWGPNEKLFF. The CDR3 region has the DNA TGTGCCAGCAGTTTTTGGGGCCCTAATGAAAAACTGTTTTTT.

This clonotype was observed many times. The V call is TRBV28, the J call TRBJ2-5; perhaps TRBD2 as D (6 bases). This CDR3 has 17 residues. Germline values: CDR1 MDHEN, CDR2 SYDVKM. V was pared by 6 bases and J by 2 bases, with 22 bases between. The CDR3 bases are TGTGCCAGCAGCAAAAGAAGACTAGAGACCCTGCAAGAGACCCAGTACTTC. Its protein product is CASSKRRLETLQETQYF.

This clonotype was picked up a small number of times. The V and J genes are TRBV18 and TRBJ2-5; no definite D call. The CDR3 length is 14 residues. The germline V gene encodes CDR1 KGHSH and CDR2 LQKENI. Trimming took off 0 bases at V and 0 bases at J, with 5 bases between the two ends. CDR3 in amino acids: CASSPPGNQETQYF. In nucleotides, the CDR3 is TGTGCCAGCTCACCACCGGGCAACCAAGAGACCCAGTACTTC.

This clonotype was observed at least ten times. V is TRBV10-3 and J is TRBJ2-7; 8 bases map to TRBD1. J was trimmed by 5 bases and V by 6 bases; bases with no gene match: 6. Germline V gene sequence: CDR1 ENHRY, CDR2 SYGVKD. The CDR3 consists of 13 residues. CDR3 DNA sequence: TGTGCCATCAGACCTGGACAGGGTGACGAGCAGTACTTC. Protein product: CAIRPGQGDEQYF.

This clonotype has at least ten counts. This chain links TRBV5-8 with TRBJ1-1; D may be TRBD1 (6 bases). V lost 0 bases and J 5 bases, leaving 14 bases between the germline ends. Germline CDR1 reads SGHTS; CDR2 reads YDEGEE. The CDR3 has 15 amino acids. The CDR3 here is CASSLEMGRGTEAFF. For the CDR3, the DNA is TGTGCCAGCAGCTTGGAGATGGGGAGGGGGACTGAAGCTTTCTTT. Full variable domain (rest looked up from reference TRBV5-8 and TRBJ1-1): EAGVTQSPTHLIKTRGQQATLRCSPISGHTSVYWYQQALGLGLQFLLWYDEGEERNRGNFPPRFSGRQFPNYSSELNVNALELEDSALYLCASSLEMGRGTEAFFGQGTRLTVV.

In its sample, this clonotype is medium-sized. The chain combines TRBV6-6 with TRBJ1-1; TRBD1 matches at 8 bases. The CDR3 totals 15 residues. J lost 14 bases, V lost 8 bases, and 22 bases had no gene match. Germline CDR1 and CDR2: MNHNY and SVGAGI (reference sequence). In nucleotides, the CDR3 is TGTGCCAGCGGTGATGCGCAGGGGGCAAACACAGAAGTCTTCTTT. Translation: CASGDAQGANTEVFF.

As concerns this clonotype: A read error may be the cause here, since a much bigger clone is one base away. V is TRBV15 and J is TRBJ2-3, with 8 bases aligning to TRBD1. The germline CDR1 and CDR2 sequences are LNHNV and YYDKDF (reference sequence). CDR3 length: 14 amino acids. DNA of the CDR3: TGTACTAGCAGTAGACAGGGGAGTGCAGAAACGCTGTATTTT. This codes for CTSSRQGSAETLYF.

This clonotype was seen repeatedly, ten times or more. This rearrangement joins TRBV29-1 to TRBJ2-4; D call uncertain. CDR1 is SQVTM and CDR2 is ANQGSEA in the germline V gene. V lost 3 bases, J lost 1 base, and 7 bases lay in between. This CDR3 is 13 amino acids long. CDR3 sequence reads: CSVELGAKNIQYF. The DNA for the CDR3 is TGCAGCGTTGAGTTGGGGGCCAAAAACATTCAGTACTTC.

This clonotype has a count of ten or more. The chain couples TRBV5-4 to TRBJ2-1, with D perhaps matching TRBD2 (6 bases). The CDR3 extends over 16 amino acids. CDR1 SGHNT and CDR2 YYREEE come from the germline V gene (reference sequence). Trimming cost V 4 bases and J 0 bases, with 14 bases left between them. In nucleotides, the CDR3 is TGTGCCAGCAGCCCAGGCGGGGCCCACTCCTACAATGAGCAGTTCTTC. Its translation: CASSPGGAHSYNEQFF. Full variable domain (outside the CDR3, taken from reference TRBV5-4 and TRBJ2-1): ETGVTQSPTHLIKTRGQQVTLRCSSQSGHNTVSWYQQALGQGPQFIFQYYREEENGRGNFPPRFSGLQFPNYSSELNVNALELDDSALYLCASSPGGAHSYNEQFFGPGTRLTVL.

This clonotype showed up many times. This chain connects TRBV12-3 or TRBV12-4 to TRBJ1-2, with TRBD1 identical over 7 bases. V shed 4 bases, J shed 3 bases, and the junction held 5 bases outside the gene matches. The CDR3 runs to 14 residues. In nucleotides, the CDR3 is TGTGCCAGCAGTTCACTTACAGGGGACTATGGCTACACCTTC. This gives the protein CASSSLTGDYGYTF.

This clonotype was observed once. The chain uses TRBV7-2 and TRBJ2-7; 8 bases line up with TRBD1. CDR1 SGHTA and CDR2 FQGNSA come from the germline V gene. The trim removed 8 bases at V and 5 bases at J, leaving 14 bases unmatched. The CDR3 is 15 amino acids. This CDR3 reads CASRPDRDIFDEQYF. The CDR3 DNA sequence: TGTGCCAGCCGACCGGACAGGGACATCTTCGACGAGCAGTACTTC.